This entry features one TCR beta chain sequence. The data were obtained in a study of blood T cell repertoires in COVID-19. Across the whole study: There were acute and convalescent COVID-19 samples, and they came from the United States, Italy and Spain.

With 0 bases removed from V and 7 bases from J, the gap between germline ends came to 13 bases. There are 13 residues in the CDR3. Germline values: CDR1 GTSNPN, CDR2 SVGIG (reference sequence). Study processing details: By means of reference gene primer amplification, nucleated cell counts were estimated. Produced via immunoSEQ multiplex PCR; TCRdb's table is partial and in-frame only. V, J and clone size are taken as reported in that table, and D and trimming were inferred from the DNA itself. The data contain more than 65,000 clones, roughly 84% of them singletons. The sample was peripheral blood. The rearrangement uses TRBV30 and TRBJ2-7; D perhaps matches TRBD1 (7 bases). The receptor was derived from a man aged 45-60 years with acute or convalescent COVID-19. The CDR3 DNA is TGTGCCTGGAGTGTAGTGTCAGGGGGGGAGCAGTACTTC. This gives the protein CAWSVVSGGEQYF.